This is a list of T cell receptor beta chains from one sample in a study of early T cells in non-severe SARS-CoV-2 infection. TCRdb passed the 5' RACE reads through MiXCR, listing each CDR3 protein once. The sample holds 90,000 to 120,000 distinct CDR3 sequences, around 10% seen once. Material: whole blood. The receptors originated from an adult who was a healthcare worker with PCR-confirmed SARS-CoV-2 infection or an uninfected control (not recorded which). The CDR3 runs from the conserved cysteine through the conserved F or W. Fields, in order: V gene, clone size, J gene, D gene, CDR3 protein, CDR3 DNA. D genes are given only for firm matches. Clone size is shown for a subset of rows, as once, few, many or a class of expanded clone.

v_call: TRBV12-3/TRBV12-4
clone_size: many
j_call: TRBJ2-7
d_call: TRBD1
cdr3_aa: CASSRQGQTYEQYF
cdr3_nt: TGTGCCAGCAGTCGACAGGGACAGACCTACGAGCAGTACTTC

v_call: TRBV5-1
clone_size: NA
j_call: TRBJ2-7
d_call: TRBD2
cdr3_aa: CASSRVAGAYEQYF
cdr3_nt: TGCGCCAGCAGCAGGGTGGCGGGAGCCTACGAGCAGTACTTC

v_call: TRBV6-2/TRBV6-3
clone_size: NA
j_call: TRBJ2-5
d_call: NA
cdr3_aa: CASSMTRGETQYF
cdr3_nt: TGTGCCAGCAGTATGACTAGGGGAGAGACCCAGTACTTC

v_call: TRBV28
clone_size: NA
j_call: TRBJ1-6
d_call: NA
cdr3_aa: CASSESKGLGSYNSPLHF
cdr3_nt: TGTGCCAGCAGTGAAAGCAAAGGGTTGGGCTCCTATAATTCACCCCTCCACTTT

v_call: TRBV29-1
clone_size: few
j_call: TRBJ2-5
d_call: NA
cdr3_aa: CSGADQETQYF
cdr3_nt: TGCAGCGGAGCTGACCAAGAGACCCAGTACTTC

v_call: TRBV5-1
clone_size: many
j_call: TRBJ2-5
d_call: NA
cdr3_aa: CASSLAKGQETQYF
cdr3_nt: TGCGCCAGCAGCTTGGCCAAGGGCCAAGAGACCCAGTACTTC

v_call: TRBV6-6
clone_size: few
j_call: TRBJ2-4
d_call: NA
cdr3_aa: CASSYSFGNIQYF
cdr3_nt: TGTGCCAGCAGTTACTCTTTCGGAAACATTCAGTACTTC

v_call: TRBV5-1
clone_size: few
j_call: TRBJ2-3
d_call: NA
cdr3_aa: CASSLETGGTDTQYF
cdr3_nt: TGCGCCAGCAGCTTGGAAACGGGAGGCACAGATACGCAGTATTTT

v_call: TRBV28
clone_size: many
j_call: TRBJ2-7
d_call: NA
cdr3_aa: CASSGPPGNEQYF
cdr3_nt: TGTGCCAGCAGTGGTCCCCCAGGGAACGAGCAGTACTTC

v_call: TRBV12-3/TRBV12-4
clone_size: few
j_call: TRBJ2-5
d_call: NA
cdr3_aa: CASWSVGETQYF
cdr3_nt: TGTGCCAGCTGGTCGGTTGGGGAGACCCAGTACTTC

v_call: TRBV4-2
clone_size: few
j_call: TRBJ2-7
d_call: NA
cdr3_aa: CASSQENLYEQYF
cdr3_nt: TGTGCCAGCAGCCAAGAGAACTTATACGAGCAGTACTTC

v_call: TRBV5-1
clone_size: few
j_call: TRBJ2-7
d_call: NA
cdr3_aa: CVSSLGQTYEQYF
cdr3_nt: TGCGTCAGCAGCCTTGGACAGACCTACGAGCAGTACTTC

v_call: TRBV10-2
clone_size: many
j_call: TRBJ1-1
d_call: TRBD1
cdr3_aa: CASRDRGPDTEAFF
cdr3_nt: TGCGCCAGCAGAGACAGGGGTCCGGACACTGAAGCTTTCTTT

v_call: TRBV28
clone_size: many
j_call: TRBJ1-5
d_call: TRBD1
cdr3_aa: CASREQGGGNQPQHF
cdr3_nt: TGTGCCAGCAGGGAACAGGGGGGCGGCAATCAGCCCCAGCATTTT

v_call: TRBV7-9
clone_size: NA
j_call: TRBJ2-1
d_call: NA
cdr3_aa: CASSLMGDDNEQFF
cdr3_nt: TGTGCCAGCAGCTTAATGGGAGACGACAATGAGCAGTTCTTC

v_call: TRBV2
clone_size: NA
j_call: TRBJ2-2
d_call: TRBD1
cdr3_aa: CASDMGQKTGELFF
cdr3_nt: TGTGCCAGCGATATGGGACAGAAGACCGGGGAGCTGTTTTTT

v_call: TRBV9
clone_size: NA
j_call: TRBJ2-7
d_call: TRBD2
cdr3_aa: CAGGLADSYEQYF
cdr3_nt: TGTGCCGGAGGACTAGCGGACTCCTACGAGCAGTACTTC

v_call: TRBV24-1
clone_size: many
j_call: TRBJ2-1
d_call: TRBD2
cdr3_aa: CATSTTIQTSGNNEQFF
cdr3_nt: TGTGCCACCAGCACAACTATCCAGACTAGCGGAAACAATGAGCAGTTCTTC

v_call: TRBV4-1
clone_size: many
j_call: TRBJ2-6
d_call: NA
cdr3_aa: CASSQIPPVGANVLTF
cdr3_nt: TGCGCCAGCAGCCAGATCCCCCCGGTGGGGGCCAACGTCCTGACTTTC

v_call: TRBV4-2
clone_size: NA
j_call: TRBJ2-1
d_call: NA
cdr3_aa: CASSQFAVRGGNNEQFF
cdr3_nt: TGTGCCAGCAGCCAATTTGCGGTGAGGGGGGGGAACAATGAGCAGTTCTTC

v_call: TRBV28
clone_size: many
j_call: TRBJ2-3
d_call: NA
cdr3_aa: CASSYPPLGAEDTQYF
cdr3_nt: TGTGCCAGCAGTTACCCTCCGCTCGGGGCGGAAGATACGCAGTATTTT

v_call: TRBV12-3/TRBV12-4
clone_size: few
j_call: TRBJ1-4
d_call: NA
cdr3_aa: CASSLGGINEKLFF
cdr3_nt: TGTGCCAGCAGTTTAGGGGGCATTAATGAAAAACTGTTTTTT

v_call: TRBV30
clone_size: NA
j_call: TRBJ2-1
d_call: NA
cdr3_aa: CAWCLGANEQFF
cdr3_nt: TGTGCCTGGTGCTTAGGGGCGAATGAGCAGTTCTTC

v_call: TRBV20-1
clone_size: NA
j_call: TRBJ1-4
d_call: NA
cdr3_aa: CRARDGPQGNEKLFF
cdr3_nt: TGCCGTGCTAGAGACGGACCGCAGGGGAATGAAAAACTGTTTTTT

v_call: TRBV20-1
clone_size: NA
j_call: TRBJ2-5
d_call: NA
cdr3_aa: CSARLTFQETQYF
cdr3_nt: TGCAGTGCTAGATTGACGTTTCAAGAGACCCAGTACTTC

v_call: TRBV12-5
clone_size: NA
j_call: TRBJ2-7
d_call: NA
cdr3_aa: CPPQPGSRGLEQYF
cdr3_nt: TGTCCCCCTCAGCCGGGGTCCCGGGGCCTCGAGCAGTACTTC

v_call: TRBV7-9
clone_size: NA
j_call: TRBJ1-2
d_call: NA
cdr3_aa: CASSLSGLTYGYTF
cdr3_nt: TGTGCCAGCAGCTTAAGTGGATTAACCTATGGCTACACCTTC

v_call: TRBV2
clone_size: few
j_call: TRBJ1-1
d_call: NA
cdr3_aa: CASTSMNTEAFF
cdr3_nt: TGTGCCAGCACTAGCATGAACACTGAAGCTTTCTTT

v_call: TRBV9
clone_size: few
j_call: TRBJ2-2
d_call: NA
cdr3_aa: CASSARQSDTGELFF
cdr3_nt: TGTGCCAGCAGCGCTCGACAATCAGACACCGGGGAGCTGTTTTTT

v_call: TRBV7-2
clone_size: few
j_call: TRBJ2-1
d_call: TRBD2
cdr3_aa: CASSLEVLAGGPWEQFF
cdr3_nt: TGTGCCAGCAGCTTAGAAGTTTTAGCGGGAGGGCCCTGGGAGCAGTTCTTC

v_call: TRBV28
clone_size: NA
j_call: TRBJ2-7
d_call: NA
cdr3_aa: CASRSGPGAYF
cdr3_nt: TGTGCCAGCAGGTCGGGACCGGGCGCCTACTTC